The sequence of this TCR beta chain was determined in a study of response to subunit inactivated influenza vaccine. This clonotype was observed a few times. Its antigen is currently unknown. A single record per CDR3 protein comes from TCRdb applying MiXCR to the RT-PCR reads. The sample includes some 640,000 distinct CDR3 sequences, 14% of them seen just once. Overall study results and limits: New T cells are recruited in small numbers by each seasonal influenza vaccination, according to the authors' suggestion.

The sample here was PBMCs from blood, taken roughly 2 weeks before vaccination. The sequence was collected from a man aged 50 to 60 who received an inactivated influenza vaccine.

The CDR3 DNA reads as TGCGCCAGCAGCTTGTGGGGGGAGAGCACTGAAGCTTTCTTT. Translating gives CASSLWGESTEAFF. The chain recombines TRBV5-1 with TRBJ1-1; a possible D gene is TRBD1 (5 bases). This CDR3 comprises 14 residues. In germline, CDR1 is SGHRS, CDR2 YFSETQ. V dropped 1 base and J dropped 4 bases, with 11 bases sitting between them. The whole variable domain, remainder taken from reference TRBV5-1 and TRBJ1-1, is KAGVTQTPRYLIKTRGQQVTLSCSPISGHRSVSWYQQTPGQGLQFLFEYFSETQRNKGNFPGRFSGRQFSNSRSEMNVSTLELGDSALYLCASSLWGESTEAFFGQGTRLTVV.